This T cell receptor beta chain was recovered during a study of shared clonotypes between healthy human individuals. TCRdb keeps only in-frame clones here, not all; method: immunoSEQ multiplex PCR. The sample has roughly 570,000 clones; roughly 98% are singletons. Naive CD8 cells, CD45RO-negative and positively selected for CCR7, excluded terminally differentiated effector memory CD45RA+ cells. Germline V CDR1 and CDR2: SEHNR, FQNEAQ (reference sequence). This CDR3 region has 15 residues. Trimming removed 6 bases at V and 3 bases at J, with 17 bases between. The TCR was taken from a man aged 25 to 40 in good health. The material sequenced was naive CD8+ T cells sorted from blood. This chain links TRBV7-9 with TRBJ1-2; D might be TRBD1 (6 bases). The CDR3 nucleotides read TGTGCCAGCAGTGCCACTATGGACAGCGACTATGGCTACACCTTC. It encodes CASSATMDSDYGYTF.